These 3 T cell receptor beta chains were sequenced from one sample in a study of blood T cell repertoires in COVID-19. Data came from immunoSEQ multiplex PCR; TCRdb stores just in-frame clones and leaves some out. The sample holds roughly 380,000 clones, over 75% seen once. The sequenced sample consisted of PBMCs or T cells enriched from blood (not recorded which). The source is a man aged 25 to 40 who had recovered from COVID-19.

The CDR3 region is CARSLTLGSRGGLGETQYF. The CDR3 DNA reads as TGTGCCAGGTCCCTAACCCTCGGGTCCCGGGGGGGCCTGGGAGAGACCCAGTACTTC. The V gene is TRBV3-1 (or the pseudogene TRBV3-2), the J gene TRBJ2-5, with 8 nucleotides matching TRBD2. Per the germline V gene, CDR1 is LGHDT and CDR2 is YNNKEL (reference sequence). After removal of 9 bases from V and 4 bases from J, the junction contained 25 bases not matched to a gene. The CDR3 has 19 amino acids.

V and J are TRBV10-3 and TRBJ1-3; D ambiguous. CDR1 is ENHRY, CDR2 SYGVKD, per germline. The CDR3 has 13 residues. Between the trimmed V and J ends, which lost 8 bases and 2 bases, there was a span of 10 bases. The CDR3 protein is CAIQAPAGNTIYF. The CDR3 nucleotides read TGTGCCATCCAGGCGCCGGCTGGAAACACCATATATTTT.

As DNA, the CDR3 is TGTGCCAGCAGCCCCTTACGGACAGGGATCGGCTACACCTTC. This encodes CASSPLRTGIGYTF. The chain combines TRBV14 with TRBJ1-2, with 8 bases matching TRBD1. CDR1 is SGHDN, CDR2 FVKESK, per germline. The CDR3 is 14 residues long. J gave up 8 bases and V 4 bases, and 9 bases lay outside the gene matches.